These 11 T cell receptor beta chains were all obtained from the same sample, sequenced in a study of blood T cell repertoires in COVID-19. The assay was immunoSEQ multiplex PCR, and TCRdb's table has in-frame clones only and misses some. The data contain 150,000 to 200,000 clones, just under 90% of them singletons. Specimen: peripheral blood. The origin of the receptors is a man between 18 and 35 years old with active or convalescent COVID-19.

This rearrangement joins TRBV7-3 to TRBJ2-7; tentatively, D is TRBD1 (5 bases). With 5 bases removed from V and 3 bases from J, the gap between germline ends came to 11 bases. The CDR3 runs to 13 residues. Per the germline V gene, CDR1 is SGHTA and CDR2 is FQGTGA. The CDR3 sequence: CASSPRQGYEQYF. For the CDR3, the DNA is TGTGCCAGCAGCCCGAGGCAGGGCTACGAGCAGTACTTC.

The gene calls are TRBV2 and TRBJ1-5; perhaps TRBD1 as D (6 bases). Germline V gene lookup returns CDR1 SNHLY and CDR2 FYNNEI. The V end was cut by 5 bases, the J end by 3 bases, with 32 bases between. The length of the CDR3 is 21 residues. The CDR3 sequence: CASSREPDSDSNTILNQPQHF. The CDR3 coding sequence is TGTGCCAGCAGTCGAGAACCGGATTCGGACAGCAACACAATCCTCAATCAGCCCCAGCATTTT.

This clone was detected once. The rearrangement uses TRBV27 and TRBJ2-1; TRBD2 aligns across 7 bases. After removal of 9 bases from V and 12 bases from J, the junction contained 14 bases not matched to a gene. Germline V lookup: CDR1 MNHEY, CDR2 SMNVEV (reference sequence). The CDR3 runs 13 residues. This chain's CDR3 is CARKGGRDHGQFF. DNA for the CDR3: TGTGCCAGAAAAGGAGGGAGGGACCATGGGCAGTTCTTC.

Turning to this clone: This same CDR3 is encoded by further DNA sequences in the sample. The rearrangement links TRBV7-9 to TRBJ1-5; the match to TRBD1 covers 8 bases. V was clipped by 5 bases and J by 3 bases; unmatched bases: 6. The CDR3 has 15 residues. In germline, CDR1 is SEHNR, CDR2 FQNEAQ (reference sequence). For the CDR3, the DNA is TGTGCCAGCAGCCCGAGGACAGGGCCCAATCAGCCCCAGCATTTT. Translation: CASSPRTGPNQPQHF.

This clone showed up just once. The gene calls are TRBV3-1 (or the pseudogene TRBV3-2) and TRBJ2-1; D is unclear. Trimming left V 1 base short and J 7 bases short, with 8 bases between. Per the germline V gene, CDR1 is LGHDT and CDR2 is YNNKEL (reference sequence). This CDR3 has 13 amino acids. In nucleotides, the CDR3 is TGTGCCAGCAGCCAAGTAATGCTAAATGAGCAGTTCTTC. Its translation is CASSQVMLNEQFF.

V gene TRBV29-1 combines with J gene TRBJ1-1; a weak D match, TRBD1 (6 bases). V was pared by 4 bases and J by 7 bases, with 10 bases between. From germline, CDR1 is SQVTM and CDR2 ANQGSEA. The CDR3 is 11 amino acids. The CDR3 protein is CSVVGAHEAFF. CDR3 DNA: TGCAGCGTTGTGGGGGCGCATGAAGCTTTCTTT. Using reference TRBV29-1 and TRBJ1-1 for the parts outside the CDR3, the full variable domain is SAVISQKPSRDICQRGTSLTIQCQVDSQVTMMFWYRQQPGQSLTLIATANQGSEATYESGFVIDKFPISRPNLTFSTLTVSNMSPEDSSIYLCSVVGAHEAFFGQGTRLTVV.

The chain has TRBV6-5 and TRBJ2-7, with D perhaps TRBD1 (5 bases). Trimming took off 6 bases at V and 7 bases at J, with 13 bases between the two ends. The CDR3 sequence is 12 residues long. Germline lookup yields CDR1 MNHEY and CDR2 SVGAGI. CDR3 amino acids: CASRGPGWEQYV. DNA for the CDR3: TGTGCCAGCAGGGGGCCCGGTTGGGAGCAGTACGTC.

This chain connects TRBV7-9 to TRBJ1-1; 7 nucleotides align to TRBD1. Germline V lookup: CDR1 SEHNR, CDR2 FQNEAQ (reference sequence). The CDR3 runs 19 residues. Unmatched junction bases numbered 19, after V lost 2 bases and J lost 4 bases. This CDR3 reads CASSLSWAGQKGRSTEAFF. In DNA, the CDR3 is TGTGCCAGCAGCTTAAGTTGGGCGGGACAGAAGGGTCGGAGCACTGAAGCTTTCTTT. The whole variable domain, filled in from reference TRBV7-9 and TRBJ1-1, reads DTGVSQNPRHKITKRGQNVTFRCDPISEHNRLYWYRQTLGQGPEFLTYFQNEAQLEKSRLLSDRFSAERPKGSFSTLEIQRTEQGDSAMYLCASSLSWAGQKGRSTEAFFGQGTRLTVV.

This clone has only a few counts. The chain carries TRBV18 and TRBJ1-6; no clear D gene. The V end lost 2 bases, the J end lost 8 bases, and 10 bases lay between the germline ends. CDR1 is KGHSH and CDR2 is LQKENI in the germline V gene. This CDR3 spans 14 amino acids. CDR3 amino acids: CASSPWAVDSPLHF. The CDR3 DNA sequence: TGTGCCAGCTCACCATGGGCAGTAGATTCACCCCTCCACTTT.

The CDR3 DNA sequence: TGTGCCAGCAGTTCCGGGACACCACAAGAGACCCAGTACTTC. Translating it yields CASSSGTPQETQYF. This chain uses TRBV6-5 with TRBJ2-5, with D perhaps TRBD1 (6 bases). The V end was cut by 4 bases, the J end by 2 bases, with 11 bases between. Germline V gene data show CDR1 as MNHEY and CDR2 as SVGAGI. The CDR3 has 14 amino acids.

V usage is TRBV6-1 and J usage is TRBJ2-7; the D gene is possibly TRBD1 (5 bases). CDR3 length: 14 residues. V was pared by 2 bases and J by 5 bases, with 13 bases between. Germline CDR1 and CDR2: MNHNS and SASEGT. CDR3: CASSEYRSKDEQYF. CDR3 DNA: TGTGCCAGCAGTGAATACAGGAGTAAAGACGAGCAGTACTTC.